Sequencing of this T cell receptor (beta chain) was carried out in a study of cytomegalovirus exposure and HLA in healthy donors (dated by TCRdb to 2016 to 2017). In the study overall: According to an earlier analysis of several hundred of the donors, 150 million to 200 million T cells yielded 117 million unique TCR beta sequences and around 300 Gb of sequence data. A later genetic analysis took genome-wide SNP genotypes for about three fifths of the 666 donors and used that subset as a discovery cohort. To predict cytomegalovirus infection status, the study combined high-throughput TCR immunosequencing, statistical association of individual TCRs with disease status, and machine learning. A few DR-DQ haplotypes were handled as single units for association and clustering because linkage in the cohort was strong. In the later analysis, no new phenotypic data were used to find candidate immune exposures; instead, reliance was placed on TCR beta sequences and their occurrence across donors. An early release covering some 640 HLA-typed donors comprised 250 to 350 gigabases of sequencing data and approximately 80 million unique TCR sequences. Of the roughly 390 genotyped donors, about 80% fell in the genetic ancestry cluster associated with self-reported Caucasian donors. To study patterns of TCR occurrence, a later analysis re-analyzed previously published TCR beta repertoires from more than 550 donors and added high-resolution HLA genotyping. In an earlier analysis of over 550 of the donors, high-throughput TCR beta sequencing was used to judge whether each TCR beta V gene segment behaved as functional or pseudogenic. On average, roughly 250,000 unique TCR beta nucleotide sequences were sequenced per donor among more than 350 genotyped donors of the cohort, with 15% to 20% of those sequences being non-productive. All discovery cohort repertoires had been generated on a single sequencing platform. HLA typing covered class I and class II loci at four-digit resolution. Using immunosequencing, the study profiled T cell repertoires from around 680 subjects and related those repertoires to cytomegalovirus serostatus. The number of donors typed differed by locus, with roughly 629-640 for A, B, C, DRB1 and DQB1, roughly 520 for DQA1, nearly 610 for DPA1, and approximately 470 for DPB1. Donor age, sex, ethnicity and CMV serostatus were compiled alongside the repertoire data. The study aimed to test whether cataloging public T cell receptors could reveal signatures of past pathogen exposure. A separate validation cohort of roughly 130 different subjects was used in addition to the 666-subject first cohort.

The CDR3 starts with the cysteine, ends with the phenylalanine, and has 16 residues. Of all the DNA, just the CDR3 is kept, 48 bases in frame from base 1. CDR1 and CDR2, per the germline V gene, are SGHRS and YFSETQ. V loses 3 bases at its end and J loses 2 bases; junction bases beyond the gene matches: 6. Library preparation employed the immunoSEQ multiplex PCR assay. For the multiplex PCR, a mixture combining 60 forward primers for TCR Vbeta segments and 13 reverse primers for TCR Jbeta segments was used. Amplification of the CDR3 region of rearranged TCR beta genes was performed with a multiplex PCR assay on genomic DNA. Amplified TCR beta libraries were sequenced as 87-base-pair reads on the Illumina HiSeq System. The paper's processing steps were these. In a later analysis, 77 million or so unique TCR beta chains were counted across the roughly 670 repertoires, and around 10 million of these chains were shared by at least two donors. Raw reads were error-corrected and collapsed into unique sequences with a nearest-neighbor algorithm that merged closely related sequences to remove PCR and sequencing errors. V, D and J gene segments were assigned by aligning CDR3 sequences to IMGT reference sequences. Each retained sequence needed at least a six-nucleotide match to both a V gene segment and a J gene segment. Rearrangements were called productive when the CDR3 lacked stop codons and stayed in frame with V and J; all others were non-productive. Following IMGT convention, CDR3 was defined as the stretch from the second conserved V-encoded cysteine up to the conserved J-encoded phenylalanine. Sequences without an unambiguous match to a single V gene segment were excluded from the earlier analysis of a few hundred of the donors. In an earlier analysis of 587 of the donors, a V segment was called functional when productive rearrangements were above 56.7%, and segregating when the standard deviation between donors exceeded 5%. A statistical classification framework was built to diagnose cytomegalovirus status from the catalog of TCR beta chain sequences. V and J gene assignment, in a later analysis, came from comparing TCR nucleotide sequences with IMGT/GENE-DB human TR gene sequences. The TCRdist pipeline was used in a later analysis to assign CDR3 sequences and most-parsimonious VDJ recombination scenarios. In a later analysis, every TCR beta chain was defined by the combination of its CDR3 amino acid sequence and its V-gene family, and reads without a unique V-gene family were dropped. To address suspected cross-contamination and a sequencing artifact, a later analysis removed 550 to 750 highly shared, low-generation-probability nucleotide sequences. A later analysis calculated a clonal expansion index for each public chain from normalized within-repertoire ranks of inferred template counts. In a later analysis, generation probabilities were computed using a VDJ recombination model fitted to out-of-frame rearrangements, and the results were checked against IGoR. A later analysis scored TCR-TCR, TCR-HLA and TCR-CMV co-occurrence with hypergeometric tests, applying a repertoire-size bias correction to TCR pairs. In a later analysis, false discovery rates were estimated by permuting HLA or CMV assignments 20 times. In a later analysis, co-occurring TCRs were grouped with DBSCAN, and TCRdist sequence similarity was added when clustering was performed within HLA-allele-positive subsets. Repertoires with fewer than 30,000 or more than 120,000 public chains were left out of co-occurrence clustering, as were about five repertoires with anomalous nucleotide sharing. Sourced from immuneACCESS, this table was stored by TCRdb with only in-frame sequences that have V and J called. A share of the clones is absent; for the studies checked, an unresolved V gene accounts for under half, and the remainder has no known explanation. That table supplies the V and J calls and clone size; D and trimming were determined from the DNA. A total of approximately 170,000 clones appear in this sample, just over 75% of them only once. The top ten constitute approximately 1% of the sample.

In total, around 600 healthy bone marrow donors made up the cohort. All cohort members were sampled while nominally healthy, although unrecorded immune exposures were likely present. The donor was CMV seronegative and belonged to the group of 350 or so seronegative cohort members. A peripheral blood sample was collected from each donor, and TCR beta sequencing was performed on peripheral blood mononuclear cells. The Qiagen DNeasy Blood Extraction Kit was used to extract genomic DNA from the blood cell samples. Broader findings and caveats from the paper: Most TCR sequences were observed very rarely across donors, whereas some public TCRs were present in many individuals. In a later genetic analysis, fewer N-insertions in productive TCRs were reported among donors in an Asian-associated ancestry cluster than the roughly 700-donor mean. An association between a missense DCLRE1C variant and V-gene and J-gene trimming of TCR beta chains was found in a later genetic analysis and replicated in an independent cohort. In a later analysis, some 18,000 TCR beta sequences were associated with specific HLA alleles at a false discovery rate of 0.05. The presence/absence analyses assumed that sequencing depth was roughly uniform across donors, and that assumption may not be true. A further reported finding was that TCR beta sequences accurately predicted the HLA-A and HLA-B alleles for most subjects in the first cohort. A group of highly shared sequence variants was considered likely to be a technical artifact of the sequencing pipeline. Most CMV-associated TCR beta chains appeared to be HLA-restricted in a later analysis, and the HLA associations seemed to be driven largely by CMV exposure. The cohort was sequenced for TCR beta chains only, and without alpha or paired-chain data the features that could be detected were limited. A later analysis reported that several top co-occurrence clusters appeared linked to parvovirus B19, influenza, CMV and Epstein-Barr virus. In an earlier analysis of fewer than 750 of the donors, most TCR beta V segments were observed in productive rearrangements about 90% or about 30% of the time, broadly matching IMGT annotations. The study listed 164 TCR beta chains as associated with cytomegalovirus. Linkage disequilibrium might explain the correlated functional status among segregating V segments, but an unknown experimental factor could not be ruled out. Immune exposure information for the cohort was limited to CMV serostatus. A few of the identified cytomegalovirus-associated TCR beta chains were confirmed in vitro to be specific for cytomegalovirus antigens. In a later analysis, TCR association rates were found to vary across HLA loci, with the most associated TCRs seen for DRB1 alleles and the fewest for HLA-C alleles. The authors suggested that the approach could potentially be extended to other disease states and immunological phenotypes. The earlier analysis of 587 of the donors excluded roughly 17 rarely observed V segments, including chromosome 9 orphons, because counts were too low. Because some donors lacked HLA typing at each locus, the association tests relied only on the typed subset. The classifier was reported to diagnose cytomegalovirus status with high specificity and sensitivity in both the original cohort and the validation cohort. Compared with equally common non-associated chains, HLA-associated TCR beta chains in a later analysis were more clonally expanded and had lower generation probabilities. When HLA alleles, especially DR and DQ, strongly co-occurred, attributing TCR associations to individual alleles was difficult. Some IMGT-functional V segments, including TRBV6-2 and TRBV6-3, could not be told apart with the 87-base-pair reads, so those segments were excluded.

This clone was counted between two and nine times. There is no known antigen for this receptor. Base qualities are not recorded, but no much larger clone differs from it by a single base. Sequences were obtained from PBMCs. The sequence is built from TRBV5-1 and TRBJ2-1, and TRBD2 aligns with 9 junction nucleotides. The clonotype comes from a woman aged 40 to 50 in good health and CMV-seronegative. The DNA sequence reads TGCGCCAGCAGCTCCATAGCGGGAGTCACCTACAATGAGCAGTTCTTC. Translation gives CASSSIAGVTYNEQFF.